This T cell receptor (beta chain) was retrieved from a study of T cell repertoires in cytomegalovirus infection. Study conclusions and caveats: Clonotypes of TCR beta that were HLA-C-restricted and CMV-specific dominated the ex vivo response. Based on cumulative public TCR beta family frequency, carriers of CMV plus the relevant HLA were identified.

From the reads, TCRdb called clonotypes with MiXCR, one entry per CDR3 protein. The sample yields 450,000 to 550,000 distinct CDR3 sequences, 16% seen once. Germline values: CDR1 MGHRA, CDR2 YSYEKL. The length of the CDR3 is 16 residues. After removal of 7 bases from V and 6 bases from J, the junction contained 14 bases not matched to a gene. In this sample, this clonotype turned up once. Its target is unknown. The chain couples TRBV4-1 to TRBJ2-1, with 8 bases identical to TRBD1. The source of this sequence is a human donor in good health (CMV status not recorded). Some clones in this sample may be carry-over from other donors' samples. Sequenced input: CD8+ T cells from PBMCs. The CDR3 nucleotides are TGCGCCAGCATCAATATACCGGGACAGGCCATCAATGAGCAGTTCTTC. Translating gives CASINIPGQAINEQFF.